The clone carrying this T cell receptor (beta chain) has at least ten counts. Its antigen is as yet unknown. There are 12 residues in the CDR3. In germline, CDR1 is LGHDT, CDR2 YNNKEL (reference sequence). The germline V and J ends were trimmed by 5 bases and 6 bases, with 11 bases remaining between them. The sample is drawn from a study of CD8 T cells in ankylosing spondylitis. Findings and caveats of the study: For ankylosing spondylitis blood, a TCR beta motif of about eight highly homologous variants appeared characteristic. A CD8+ phenotype characterized the disease-linked clones, which were relatively rare in peripheral blood.

Libraries of TCR beta came from quantitative 5'-RACE with molecular barcodes. In TCRdb, the 5' RACE reads were re-called with MiXCR into one record per CDR3 protein. This table has 200,000 to 300,000 distinct CDR3 sequences, around 9.2% appearing once. V gene TRBV3-1 combines with J gene TRBJ2-7; TRBD2 is a possible D gene (5 bases). The sequence derives from a male donor with ankylosing spondylitis or in good health (not recorded which). Sequencing was done on a sample of blood, either unsorted or a sorted T cell fraction (not recorded which). The CDR3 sequence: CASSFRDGEQYF. For the CDR3, the DNA is TGTGCCAGCAGCTTCCGGGATGGCGAGCAGTACTTC.